This T cell receptor beta chain was identified in a study of blood T cell repertoires in COVID-19. Study summary: COVID-19 samples, acute and convalescent, were from the United States, Italy and Spain. T cells, B-cell-depleted T cells, or PBMCs supplied cDNA or gDNA.

Per the original data handling: Reference gene primer amplification yielded estimated nucleated cell counts. Here immunoSEQ multiplex PCR was the method, and the copy in TCRdb shows in-frame clones only, minus some. D and trimming come from the DNA, and the V and J calls and clone size come from that table. The sample lists around 100,000 clones, 70% to 90% occurring once. In germline, CDR1 is LGHNT, CDR2 FRNRAP. CDR3 size: 15 residues. With 3 bases clipped from V and 6 bases from J, the junction kept 7 bases outside the gene matches. This rearrangement joins TRBV12-5 to TRBJ1-1; 10 nucleotides match TRBD1. The TCR originated in a middle-aged man with acute or convalescent COVID-19. Sample: peripheral blood. This CDR3 is CASGFDRGLSAEAFF. CDR3 DNA sequence: TGTGCTAGTGGTTTCGACAGGGGGCTCTCTGCTGAAGCTTTCTTT.